These 6 T cell receptor beta chains came from one sample sequenced in a study of blood T cell repertoires in COVID-19. The table came from immunoSEQ multiplex PCR; TCRdb's copy has only in-frame clones and leaves some out. The sample includes more than 110,000 clones, 70% to 85% seen only once; the top ten take 1.5% to 2%. Material: PBMCs or T cells enriched from blood (not recorded which). The receptors were gathered from a woman between 18 and 29 years old who had been exposed to COVID-19.

The chain links TRBV3-1 (or the pseudogene TRBV3-2) to TRBJ2-7, with 7 bases matching TRBD2. V was pared by 4 bases and J by 2 bases, with 2 bases of the junction left unmatched. In germline, CDR1 is LGHDT, CDR2 YNNKEL (reference sequence). CDR3 length: 13 residues. The CDR3 loop reads CASSPLAAYEQYF. CDR3 nucleotide sequence: TGTGCCAGCAGCCCCCTAGCGGCCTACGAGCAGTACTTC.

V usage is TRBV7-2 and J usage is TRBJ2-7; TRBD2 might be the D (6 bases). Germline assignment: CDR1 SGHTA and CDR2 FQGNSA. V lost 2 bases and J 3 bases, leaving 8 bases between the germline ends. CDR3 length equals 13 residues. The CDR3 spells CASSLTRDYEQYF. In DNA form, the CDR3 reads TGTGCCAGCAGCTTAACGCGGGACTACGAGCAGTACTTC.

The chain uses TRBV5-1 and TRBJ1-1; D is ambiguous. This CDR3 has 14 residues. Germline assignment: CDR1 SGHRS and CDR2 YFSETQ. V was pared by 4 bases and J by 3 bases, with 13 bases between. This chain's CDR3 is CASSIGERYTEAFF. The DNA of the CDR3 is TGCGCCAGCAGCATCGGGGAAAGGTACACTGAAGCTTTCTTT.

This CDR3 is CAISESVGNQPQHF. The CDR3 DNA follows: TGTGCCATCAGTGAGTCGGTAGGCAATCAGCCCCAGCATTTT. The gene calls are TRBV10-3 and TRBJ1-5; D gene uncertain. Deletions cut 0 bases from V and 2 bases from J, with 5 bases between. There are 14 residues in the CDR3. Germline-derived CDR1 and CDR2 are ENHRY and SYGVKD.

This chain uses TRBV12-3 or TRBV12-4 with TRBJ2-1; maybe TRBD2 (5 bases). This CDR3 is 13 amino acids long. V shed 8 bases and J shed 6 bases, with 14 bases lying between them. The CDR3 DNA reads TGTGCCAGCCTCCGGGAAGAGGGCAATGAGCAGTTCTTC. Its protein is CASLREEGNEQFF.

The chain is built from TRBV28 and TRBJ2-1; D gene ambiguous. V was cut by 5 bases and J by 8 bases, with 10 bases left in between. Germline V gene data show CDR1 as MDHEN and CDR2 as SYDVKM. This CDR3 is built from 12 residues. The CDR3 sequence is CASSPYLYEQFF. CDR3 bases: TGTGCCAGCAGTCCTTATTTATATGAGCAGTTCTTC.